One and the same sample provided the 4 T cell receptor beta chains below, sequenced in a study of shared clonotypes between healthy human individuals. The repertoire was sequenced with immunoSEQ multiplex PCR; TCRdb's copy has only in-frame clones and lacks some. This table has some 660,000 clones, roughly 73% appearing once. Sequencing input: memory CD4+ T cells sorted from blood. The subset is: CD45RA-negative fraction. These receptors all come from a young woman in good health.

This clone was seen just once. CDR3 sequence reads: CASSFTGQYF. For the CDR3, the DNA is TGTGCCAGCAGCTTTACCGGGCAGTACTTC. This chain connects TRBV11-3 to TRBJ2-7; D call uncertain. The CDR3 spans 10 residues. Trimming pared 3 bases from V and 9 bases from J, leaving 6 bases between. Germline CDR1 and CDR2: SGHNT and YENEEA.

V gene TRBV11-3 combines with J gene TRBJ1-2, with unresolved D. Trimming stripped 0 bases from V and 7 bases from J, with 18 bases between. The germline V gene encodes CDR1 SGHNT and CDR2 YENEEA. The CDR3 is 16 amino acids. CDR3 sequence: CASSLDLQKSTAGYTF. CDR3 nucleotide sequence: TGTGCCAGCAGCTTAGATCTCCAGAAGAGTACGGCTGGCTACACCTTC.

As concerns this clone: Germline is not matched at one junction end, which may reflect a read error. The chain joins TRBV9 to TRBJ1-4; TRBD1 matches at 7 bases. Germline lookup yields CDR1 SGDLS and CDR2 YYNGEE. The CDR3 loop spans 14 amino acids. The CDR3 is CASSVGDSREKLFF. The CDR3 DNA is TGTGCCAGTAGCGTAGGGGACAGCCGTGAAAAACTGTTTTTT.

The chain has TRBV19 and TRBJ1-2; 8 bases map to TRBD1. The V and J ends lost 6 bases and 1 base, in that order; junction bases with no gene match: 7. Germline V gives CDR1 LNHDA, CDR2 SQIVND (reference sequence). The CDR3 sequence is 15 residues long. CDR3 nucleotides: TGTGCCAGTAGCGACAGGGGCACAGTTAACTATGGCTACACCTTC. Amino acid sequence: CASSDRGTVNYGYTF.